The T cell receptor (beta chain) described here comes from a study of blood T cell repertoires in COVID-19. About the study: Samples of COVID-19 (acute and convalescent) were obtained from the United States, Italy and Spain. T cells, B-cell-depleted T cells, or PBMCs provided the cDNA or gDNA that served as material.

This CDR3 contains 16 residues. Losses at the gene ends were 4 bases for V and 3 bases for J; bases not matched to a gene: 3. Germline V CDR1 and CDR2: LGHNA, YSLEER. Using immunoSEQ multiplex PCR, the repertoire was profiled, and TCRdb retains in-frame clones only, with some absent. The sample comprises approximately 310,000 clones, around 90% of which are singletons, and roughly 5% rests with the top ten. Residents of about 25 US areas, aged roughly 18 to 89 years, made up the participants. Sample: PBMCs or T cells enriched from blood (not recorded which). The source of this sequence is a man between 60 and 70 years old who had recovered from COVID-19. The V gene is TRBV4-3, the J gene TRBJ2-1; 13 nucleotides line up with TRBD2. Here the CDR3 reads CASSPGTSGDYNEQFF. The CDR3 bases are TGCGCCAGCAGCCCAGGGACTAGCGGGGACTACAATGAGCAGTTCTTC.